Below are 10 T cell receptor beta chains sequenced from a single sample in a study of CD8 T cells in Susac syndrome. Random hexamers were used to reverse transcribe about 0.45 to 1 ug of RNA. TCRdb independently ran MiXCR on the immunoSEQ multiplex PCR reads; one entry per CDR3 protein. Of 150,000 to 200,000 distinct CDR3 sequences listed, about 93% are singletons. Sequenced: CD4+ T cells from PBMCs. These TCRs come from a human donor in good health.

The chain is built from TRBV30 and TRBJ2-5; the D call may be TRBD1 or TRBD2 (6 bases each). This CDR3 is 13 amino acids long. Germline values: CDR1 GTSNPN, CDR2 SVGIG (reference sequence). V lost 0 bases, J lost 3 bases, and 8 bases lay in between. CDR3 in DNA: TGTGCCTGGAGTGTGGGGGGCGAAGAGACCCAGTACTTC. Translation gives CAWSVGGEETQYF.

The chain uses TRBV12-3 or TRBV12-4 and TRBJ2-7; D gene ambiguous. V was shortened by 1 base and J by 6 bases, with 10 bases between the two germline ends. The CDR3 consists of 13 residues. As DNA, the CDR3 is TGTGCCAGCAGTTTAGGCGGTTCGGGCGAGCAGTACTTC. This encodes CASSLGGSGEQYF.

CDR3 bases: TGCAGTGCTAGAGAGGGGGGGCTGGATACGCAGTATTTT. As protein: CSAREGGLDTQYF. The chain has TRBV20-1 and TRBJ2-3; possible D gene TRBD2, 7 bases. Germline loops: CDR1 DFQATT, CDR2 SNEGSKA (reference sequence). V was shortened by 0 bases and J by 6 bases, with 10 bases between the two germline ends. CDR3 size: 13 residues.

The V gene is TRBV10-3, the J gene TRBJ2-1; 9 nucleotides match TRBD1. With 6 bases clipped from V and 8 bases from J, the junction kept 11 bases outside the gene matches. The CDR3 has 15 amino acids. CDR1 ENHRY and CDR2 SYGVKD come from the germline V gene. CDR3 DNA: TGTGCCATCAGGCCAAGGGACAGGGAGGACTATGAGCAGTTCTTC. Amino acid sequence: CAIRPRDREDYEQFF.

The CDR3 reads CSGNPGGDTQYF. CDR3 DNA sequence: TGCAGTGGAAATCCAGGGGGAGATACGCAGTATTTT. This chain connects TRBV20-1 to TRBJ2-3, with TRBD1 identical over 7 bases. Unmatched junction bases numbered 6, after V lost 7 bases and J lost 5 bases. From germline, CDR1 is DFQATT and CDR2 SNEGSKA (reference sequence). The CDR3 has 12 residues.

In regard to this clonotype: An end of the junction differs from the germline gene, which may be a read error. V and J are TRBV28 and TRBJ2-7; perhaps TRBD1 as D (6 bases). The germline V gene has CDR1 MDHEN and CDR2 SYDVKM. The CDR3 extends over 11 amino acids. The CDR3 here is CASSFIQGLDF. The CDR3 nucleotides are TGTGCCAGCAGTTTCATTCAGGGGCTAGACTTC.

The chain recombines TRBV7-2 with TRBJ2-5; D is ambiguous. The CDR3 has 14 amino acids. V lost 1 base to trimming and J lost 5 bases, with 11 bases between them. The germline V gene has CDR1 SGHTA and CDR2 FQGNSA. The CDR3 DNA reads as TGTGCCAGCAGCTTAGTCAGCCGGGTGGAGACCCAGTACTTC. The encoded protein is CASSLVSRVETQYF.

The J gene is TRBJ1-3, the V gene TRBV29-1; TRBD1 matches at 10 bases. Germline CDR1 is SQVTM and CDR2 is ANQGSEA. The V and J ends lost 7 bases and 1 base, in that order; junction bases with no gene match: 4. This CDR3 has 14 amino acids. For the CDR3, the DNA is TGCAGCGCCCGGACAGGGGGATCTGGAAACACCATATATTTT. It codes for CSARTGGSGNTIYF.

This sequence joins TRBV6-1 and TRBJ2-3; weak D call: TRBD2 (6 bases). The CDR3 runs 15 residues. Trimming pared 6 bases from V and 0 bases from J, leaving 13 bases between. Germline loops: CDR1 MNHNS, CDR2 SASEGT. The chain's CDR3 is CASRKLALSTDTQYF. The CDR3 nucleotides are TGTGCCAGCAGAAAACTAGCCCTTAGCACAGATACGCAGTATTTT.

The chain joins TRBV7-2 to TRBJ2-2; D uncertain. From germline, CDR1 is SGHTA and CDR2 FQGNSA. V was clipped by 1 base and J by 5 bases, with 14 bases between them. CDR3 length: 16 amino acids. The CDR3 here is CASSLDVAVRTGELFF. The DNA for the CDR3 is TGTGCCAGCAGCTTAGATGTTGCGGTGCGGACCGGGGAGCTGTTTTTT.